This section outlines one T cell receptor beta chain sequence together with its context. Its antigen remains unknown. This sample was included in a study of OX40 agonist ivuxolimab in advanced cancers. Study as a whole: Patients received ivuxolimab, an intravenous treatment, every 2 weeks at 0.01 to 10 mg/kg. Points from the study as a whole: Antigen specificity remained undetermined for the expanded peripheral T cells.

The protocol was immunoSEQ multiplex PCR, while the TCRdb copy is restricted to in-frame clones and leaves out a portion. In the table there are approximately 11,000 clones, approximately 78% of which are singletons. Germline CDR1 and CDR2: MNHNS and SASEGT. The CDR3 is 15 residues long. Trimming cost V 0 bases and J 4 bases, with 12 bases left between them. Sample: CD4+ or CD8+ T cells sorted from blood, taken in a trial of the OX40 agonist ivuxolimab. The receptor comes from an adult with an advanced solid tumor such as melanoma, head and neck, liver or kidney cancer. J is TRBJ2-5 and V is TRBV6-1, with D possibly being TRBD1 (7 bases). CDR3 nucleotides: TGTGCCAGCAGTGAAGCGGAGGGGGCTGGAGAGACCCAGTACTTC. Protein sequence: CASSEAEGAGETQYF.